The clone carrying this TCR beta chain was seen many times. Its antigen is unidentified. The sample comes from a study of T cell repertoires in cytomegalovirus infection. Study information: Selected CMV epitopes included recently identified HLA-C-restricted ones as well as well-studied HLA-B-restricted ones. Both a matching HLA type and CMV infection were indicated by public TCR beta signatures. General study findings and limits: HLA-C-restricted CMV clonotypes gave the most frequent clonotype in two of eight donors. Identification of carriers of CMV plus the relevant HLA was achieved through cumulative public TCR beta family frequency.

TCRdb called the reads again in MiXCR, with one record for every CDR3 protein. The sample comprises approximately 730,000 distinct CDR3 sequences, roughly 29% of which are singletons, and roughly 13% rests with the top ten. The CDR3 runs 16 residues. Trimming removed 3 bases at V and 5 bases at J, with 17 bases between. Germline assignment: CDR1 MGHRA and CDR2 YSYEKL. This sequence joins TRBV4-1 and TRBJ1-5; D may be TRBD1 (5 bases). The clonotype originates from a human donor in good health (CMV status not recorded). Some clones in this sample may be carry-over from other donors' samples. This specimen consisted of cultured CD8+ T cells from PBMCs, obtained from culture after CMV antigen stimulation. In nucleotides, the CDR3 is TGCGCCAGCAGCCAGGTCTCTGGGGGTACGGATCAGCCCCAGCATTTT. Its translation: CASSQVSGGTDQPQHF.